The 26 T cell receptor beta chains listed next were all sequenced from one sample in a study of blood T cell repertoires in COVID-19. Method: immunoSEQ multiplex PCR; TCRdb's copy keeps in-frame clones and lacks some. The table has some 130,000 clones, around 80% seen once. Sequencing was performed on peripheral blood. These receptors all stem from a woman of 80 years or more with acute or convalescent COVID-19.

In this sample, this clone turned up a few times. This sequence joins TRBV6-5 and TRBJ1-3; D remains unclear. V lost 0 bases and J lost 8, with 14 bases in between. Germline CDR1 MNHEY, CDR2 SVGAGI. The CDR3 totals 15 residues. CDR3 loop: CASSYSALVGDTIYF. The CDR3, as DNA: TGTGCCAGCAGTTACTCGGCCCTCGTCGGAGACACCATATATTTT.

The CDR3, as DNA: TGTGCCAGCTCACCCTCTTGGGACAGGGGTGAAAAACTGTTTTTT. Its translation is CASSPSWDRGEKLFF. J is TRBJ1-4 and V is TRBV18, with TRBD1 matching 10 bases. V gave up 3 bases and J gave up 7 bases; unmatched junction bases: 5. The V gene's germline CDR1 is KGHSH and CDR2 LQKENI. The CDR3 is made up of 15 amino acids.

CDR3 sequence: CASSLTSGTGMVESSTDTQYF. CDR3 in DNA: TGTGCCAGCAGTTTGACCTCCGGGACAGGGATGGTGGAGAGTAGCACAGATACGCAGTATTTT. The chain employs TRBV27 and TRBJ2-3; 9 positions agree with TRBD1. CDR1 is MNHEY, CDR2 SMNVEV, per germline (reference sequence). This CDR3 has 21 amino acids. V was clipped by 3 bases and J by 0 bases; unmatched bases: 19.

This clone was seen a handful of times. The genes are TRBV7-3 and TRBJ2-1; 7 bases map to TRBD2. The junction had 8 bases not matched to a gene; V was cut back by 5 bases and J by 4 bases. CDR1 is SGHTA and CDR2 is FQGTGA in the germline V gene. There are 15 residues in the CDR3. The CDR3, as DNA: TGTGCCAGCAGCCCTATTTCGGGGGGATACAATGAGCAGTTCTTC. Residues: CASSPISGGYNEQFF.

J is TRBJ1-5 and V is TRBV3-1 (or the pseudogene TRBV3-2), with D maybe TRBD1 (6 bases). Trimming removed 3 bases at V and 3 bases at J, with 9 bases between. The germline CDR1 and CDR2 sequences are LGHDT and YNNKEL (reference sequence). The CDR3 has 14 residues. DNA for the CDR3: TGTGCCAGCAGCCACGGGGGGGCCAATCAGCCCCAGCATTTT. It codes for CASSHGGANQPQHF.

The genes are TRBV5-4 and TRBJ1-1; 9 bases are a match to TRBD1. CDR1 and CDR2 (germline): SGHNT, YYREEE (reference sequence). The CDR3 has 14 amino acids. J gave up 7 bases and V 4 bases, and 8 bases lay outside the gene matches. CDR3 coding DNA: TGTGCCAGCAGCCCGGGGACAGGGTTCCTTGAAGCTTTCTTT. Translated, it gives CASSPGTGFLEAFF.

The genes are TRBV9 and TRBJ1-6; no reliable D call. The V and J ends lost 3 bases and 10 bases respectively, with 14 bases between them. Germline lookup yields CDR1 SGDLS and CDR2 YYNGEE. This CDR3 has 14 residues. In DNA form, the CDR3 reads TGTGCCAGCAGCGGAGGCGATGAAAGCTCACCCCTCCACTTT. Its translation is CASSGGDESSPLHF.

The chain joins TRBV14 to TRBJ2-3, with TRBD2 as a possible D gene (5 bases). Germline lookup yields CDR1 SGHDN and CDR2 FVKESK. V was cut by 3 bases and J by 5 bases, with 18 bases left in between. The CDR3 is made up of 16 amino acids. CDR3 protein: CASSHGSTLVGDTQYF. CDR3 nucleotide sequence: TGTGCCAGCAGCCATGGGAGCACTCTGGTGGGAGATACGCAGTATTTT.

V gene TRBV5-1 combines with J gene TRBJ2-2; TRBD1 might be the D (5 bases). The CDR3 runs to 16 residues. Germline V gene lookup returns CDR1 SGHRS and CDR2 YFSETQ. Trimming stripped 3 bases from V and 4 bases from J, with 16 bases between. CDR3 DNA sequence: TGCGCCAGCAGCTCCCGTTCAAGGGGTCGCACCGGGGAGCTGTTTTTT. Translation gives CASSSRSRGRTGELFF. The full variable domain, with the rest looked up from reference TRBV5-1 and TRBJ2-2, is KAGVTQTPRYLIKTRGQQVTLSCSPISGHRSVSWYQQTPGQGLQFLFEYFSETQRNKGNFPGRFSGRQFSNSRSEMNVSTLELGDSALYLCASSSRSRGRTGELFFGEGSRLTVL.

The gene calls are TRBV28 and TRBJ1-2; 9 nucleotides align to TRBD1. CDR1 and CDR2 from the germline V gene are MDHEN and SYDVKM. V gave up 7 bases and J gave up 4 bases; unmatched junction bases: 13. The CDR3 totals 16 residues. In DNA form, the CDR3 reads TGTGCCAGCACGCCTCCGGGACAGGGTCGCCCCTATGGCTACACCTTC. Residues: CASTPPGQGRPYGYTF.

The chain joins TRBV3-1 (or the pseudogene TRBV3-2) to TRBJ1-2, with a weak D call TRBD1 (6 bases). Trimming stripped 3 bases from V and 7 bases from J, with 15 bases between. The CDR3 sequence is 14 residues long. Per germline, CDR1 LGHDT and CDR2 YNNKEL (reference sequence). CDR3 region: CASSHGGRMGGYTF. The CDR3 DNA reads TGTGCCAGCAGCCACGGGGGGCGGATGGGTGGCTACACCTTC.

Only one count was recorded for this clone. The rearrangement links TRBV7-3 to TRBJ1-1; TRBD1 agrees at 7 bases. The CDR3 is 15 amino acids. Trimming took 4 bases from V and 3 from J; bases not matched to a gene: 8. Germline-derived CDR1 and CDR2 are SGHTA and FQGTGA. The CDR3 DNA is TGTGCCAGCAGCTCAAGCCGACAGGGCGACACTGAAGCTTTCTTT. Amino acid sequence: CASSSSRQGDTEAFF.

The chain couples TRBV5-1 to TRBJ2-3; perhaps TRBD2 as D (6 bases). V was pared by 0 bases and J by 4 bases, with 21 bases between. The CDR3 is made up of 18 amino acids. Germline loops: CDR1 SGHRS, CDR2 YFSETQ. The CDR3 coding sequence is TGCGCCAGCAGCTTGGGGACGGGAGACCCCCCCGTAGCAGATACGCAGTATTTT. This sequence encodes CASSLGTGDPPVADTQYF. Full variable domain (missing parts from reference TRBV5-1 and TRBJ2-3): KAGVTQTPRYLIKTRGQQVTLSCSPISGHRSVSWYQQTPGQGLQFLFEYFSETQRNKGNFPGRFSGRQFSNSRSEMNVSTLELGDSALYLCASSLGTGDPPVADTQYFGPGTRLTVL.

The table lists this clone with a few counts. The chain links TRBV30 to TRBJ1-2, with 12 bases that match TRBD1. Germline values: CDR1 GTSNPN, CDR2 SVGIG (reference sequence). J gave up 7 bases and V 4 bases, and 10 bases lay outside the gene matches. This CDR3 region has 15 residues. CDR3 nucleotide sequence: TGTGCCTGGACCCTGGGACAGGGGGCTTTTGGTGGCTACACCTTC. Its translation: CAWTLGQGAFGGYTF.

The chain uses TRBV19 and TRBJ2-3, with a possible D match to TRBD2 (7 bases). The CDR3 length is 16 residues. Germline CDR1 reads LNHDA; CDR2 reads SQIVND (reference sequence). The V end was cut by 2 bases, the J end by 5 bases, with 17 bases between. CDR3 DNA sequence: TGTGCCAGTAGTATAAGAGTGGCAGGGGAGGGAGATACGCAGTATTTT. Protein: CASSIRVAGEGDTQYF.

As DNA, the CDR3 is TGTGCCACGACGACAGGGGGCTTAGGTACGCAGTATTTT. Translating gives CATTTGGLGTQYF. The chain combines TRBV19 with TRBJ2-3, with 10 bases identical to TRBD1. Germline CDR1 and CDR2: LNHDA and SQIVND (reference sequence). The CDR3 is 13 residues long. J lost 8 bases, V lost 10 bases, and 9 bases had no gene match.

This chain links TRBV7-2 with TRBJ1-1; D ambiguous. The CDR3 is 13 residues long. Germline loops: CDR1 SGHTA, CDR2 FQGNSA. Trimming pared 5 bases from V and 5 bases from J, leaving 12 bases between. The CDR3 DNA is TGTGCCAGCAGCGTGGGAGGAGGGACTGAAGCTTTCTTT. Protein sequence: CASSVGGGTEAFF.

J is TRBJ1-2 and V is TRBV7-3; D is perhaps TRBD1 (5 bases). The CDR3 spans 17 residues. Deletions cut 2 bases from V and 0 bases from J, with 16 bases between. Per germline, CDR1 SGHTA and CDR2 FQGTGA. The CDR3 coding sequence is TGTGCCAGCAGCTTAGGAGTAGGGGCAGCAGCTAACTATGGCTACACCTTC. Protein: CASSLGVGAAANYGYTF.

This clone was seen only a few times. The V gene is TRBV7-8, the J gene TRBJ2-3; 10 nucleotides match TRBD2. The CDR3 loop spans 16 amino acids. J was trimmed by 2 bases and V by 2 bases; bases with no gene match: 4. Germline CDR1 SGHVS, CDR2 FQNEAQ. The CDR3 DNA sequence: TGTGCCAGCAGCTTATCCCTAGCGGGGGTCACAGATACGCAGTATTTT. Translation: CASSLSLAGVTDTQYF. The full variable domain, rest sourced from reference TRBV7-8 and TRBJ2-3, is GAGVSQSPRYKVAKRGQDVALRCDPISGHVSLFWYQQALGQGPEFLTYFQNEAQLDKSGLPSDRFFAERPEGSVSTLKIQRTQQEDSAVYLCASSLSLAGVTDTQYFGPGTRLTVL.

This rearrangement joins TRBV5-1 to TRBJ2-7; the match to TRBD2 covers 9 bases. Trimming removed 0 bases from V and 6 bases from J; junction bases left unmatched: 7. The germline gives CDR1 SGHRS, CDR2 YFSETQ. CDR3 length equals 15 residues. In nucleotides, the CDR3 is TGCGCCAGCAGCTTGGTAGCTAGCGGGGTTGGCGAGCAGTACTTC. The encoded protein is CASSLVASGVGEQYF.

The chain employs TRBV6-1 and TRBJ2-4; the match to TRBD1 covers 9 bases. Trimming took 2 bases from V and 6 from J; bases not matched to a gene: 2. There are 14 residues in the CDR3. The germline V gene has CDR1 MNHNS and CDR2 SASEGT. CDR3 sequence reads: CASSEMGQGNIQYF. Here the CDR3 DNA reads TGTGCCAGCAGTGAAATGGGACAGGGAAACATTCAGTACTTC.

This chain joins TRBV3-1 (or the pseudogene TRBV3-2) and TRBJ1-2; 9 bases line up with TRBD1. Germline lookup yields CDR1 LGHDT and CDR2 YNNKEL (reference sequence). V trimming: 3 bases; J trimming: 4 bases; junction bases outside the gene matches: 3. The CDR3 covers 14 residues. The CDR3, as DNA: TGTGCCAGCAGCCATGACAGGGGGTCCTATGGCTACACCTTC. It translates to CASSHDRGSYGYTF.

The chain combines TRBV19 with TRBJ2-7; 10 positions match TRBD1. The CDR3 runs 15 residues. Trimming took 4 bases from V and 5 from J; bases not matched to a gene: 8. Germline V gene sequence: CDR1 LNHDA, CDR2 SQIVND (reference sequence). The CDR3 here is CASSTTGGYEDEQYF. In nucleotides, the CDR3 is TGTGCCAGTAGTACGACAGGGGGCTACGAAGACGAGCAGTACTTC.

This chain joins TRBV11-2 and TRBJ2-1; TRBD2 aligns across 8 bases. V lost 4 bases, J lost 7 bases, and 6 bases stayed unmatched. Germline assignment: CDR1 SGHAT and CDR2 FQNNGV. The CDR3 is made up of 14 amino acids. The CDR3 nucleotides read TGTGCCAGCAGCTCGAGAGCGGGGGCGAATGAGCAGTTCTTC. Residues: CASSSRAGANEQFF. Complete variable domain (other parts from reference TRBV11-2 and TRBJ2-1): EAGVAQSPRYKIIEKRQSVAFWCNPISGHATLYWYQQILGQGPKLLIQFQNNGVVDDSQLPKDRFSAERLKGVDSTLKIQPAKLEDSAVYLCASSSRAGANEQFFGPGTRLTVL.

This chain uses TRBV16 with TRBJ1-1, with D uncertain. This CDR3 has 16 residues. CDR1 is KGHSY, CDR2 FQNENV, per germline. The V gene lost 1 base and the J gene lost 1 base, with 13 bases spanning the gap. The CDR3 protein is CASSQFFTGKNTEAFF. CDR3 sequence (DNA): TGTGCCAGCAGCCAATTTTTTACGGGAAAGAACACTGAAGCTTTCTTT.

The V and J genes are TRBV5-8 and TRBJ1-5, with a possible D match to TRBD1 (6 bases). The CDR3 spans 18 residues. The germline gives CDR1 SGHTS, CDR2 YDEGEE. Trimming stripped 2 bases from V and 7 bases from J, with 25 bases between. In DNA, the CDR3 is TGTGCCAGCAGCTTTTTCACGGGGGCAGGGGAGGGCAGGCAGCCCCAGCATTTT. This gives the protein CASSFFTGAGEGRQPQHF. The full variable domain, in which reference TRBV5-8 and TRBJ1-5 provide the parts outside the CDR3, is EAGVTQSPTHLIKTRGQQATLRCSPISGHTSVYWYQQALGLGLQFLLWYDEGEERNRGNFPPRFSGRQFPNYSSELNVNALELEDSALYLCASSFFTGAGEGRQPQHFGDGTRLSIL.